One T cell receptor beta chain is described in this entry. The antigen remains unidentified. This entry comes from a study of cytomegalovirus exposure and HLA in healthy donors. Notes on the study in general: As a later analysis revealed, the rate of TCR association differed by HLA locus, with DRB1 most and HLA-C fewest.

This CDR3 region has 15 residues. The germline gives CDR1 ENHRY, CDR2 SYGVKD. Unmatched junction bases numbered 6, after V lost 6 bases and J lost 4 bases. PCR amplification relied on 60 Vbeta primers (plus 13 Jbeta primers). Sequencing used immunoSEQ multiplex PCR; TCRdb keeps in-frame clones, though not all of them. The sample carries 95,000 to 150,000 clones, about 74% recorded once. This rearrangement joins TRBV10-3 to TRBJ1-6; TRBD1 aligns across 7 bases. This TCR derives from a woman between 35 and 50 years old in good health and CMV-seropositive. The sample was PBMCs. CDR3 in amino acids: CAISATGEYNSPLHF. CDR3 nucleotide sequence: TGTGCCATCAGCGCAACAGGGGAATATAATTCACCCCTCCACTTT.